The 20 T cell receptor beta chains below were found in one sample sequenced in a study of blood T cell repertoires in COVID-19. Only in-frame clones appear in the TCRdb table, and some are missing; sequencing was by immunoSEQ multiplex PCR. The profile covers roughly 200,000 clones, with 85% to 90% appearing a single time and 6.2% taken by the ten largest. The sample comprised PBMCs or T cells enriched from blood (not recorded which). Receptors were obtained from a man aged 35 to 55 who had recovered from COVID-19.

The V gene is TRBV19, the J gene TRBJ2-3, with 9 bases lining up with TRBD2. The V gene's germline CDR1 is LNHDA and CDR2 SQIVND (reference sequence). The CDR3 consists of 18 residues. Trimming cost V 3 bases and J 0 bases; bases outside gene matches: 10. CDR3 protein: CASSMLSGSYLSTDTQYF. CDR3 DNA: TGTGCCAGTAGTATGCTTAGCGGGAGTTATCTAAGCACAGATACGCAGTATTTT.

The rearrangement links TRBV3-1 (or the pseudogene TRBV3-2) to TRBJ2-1; 7 nucleotides line up with TRBD2. This CDR3 spans 14 amino acids. The V segment lost 0 bases and the J segment 4 bases; nucleotides outside the gene matches: 0. CDR1 is LGHDT and CDR2 is YNNKEL in the germline V gene (reference sequence). CDR3 sequence: CASSQEREYNEQFF. In nucleotides, the CDR3 is TGTGCCAGCAGCCAAGAGCGGGAGTACAATGAGCAGTTCTTC.

The chain uses TRBV27 and TRBJ1-1, with TRBD1 matching 7 bases. This CDR3 is 17 amino acids long. V trimming: 2 bases; J trimming: 3 bases; junction bases outside the gene matches: 12. Germline CDR1 is MNHEY and CDR2 is SMNVEV (reference sequence). CDR3 nucleotide sequence: TGTGCCAGCAGTTTAGTCGCGGCAGGGGGGTCGGACACTGAAGCTTTCTTT. As protein: CASSLVAAGGSDTEAFF.

The chain couples TRBV11-1 to TRBJ2-7, with D tentatively TRBD1 (6 bases). The CDR3 has 14 amino acids. From germline, CDR1 is SGHAT and CDR2 FQDESV (reference sequence). Trimming left V 6 bases short and J 4 bases short, with 16 bases between. CDR3 sequence: CASSSRGPPYEQYF. The DNA of the CDR3 is TGTGCCAGCAGTTCCAGGGGTCCCCCTTACGAGCAGTACTTC.

The chain carries TRBV5-1 and TRBJ1-1; D remains unclear. CDR3 length: 13 residues. Trimming took 4 bases from V and 5 from J, leaving 12 bases between them. Germline lookup yields CDR1 SGHRS and CDR2 YFSETQ. CDR3: CASSPLPGTEAFF. CDR3 bases: TGCGCCAGCAGCCCCCTTCCGGGGACTGAAGCTTTCTTT. Based on the CDR3 plus reference TRBV5-1 and TRBJ1-1, the full variable domain is KAGVTQTPRYLIKTRGQQVTLSCSPISGHRSVSWYQQTPGQGLQFLFEYFSETQRNKGNFPGRFSGRQFSNSRSEMNVSTLELGDSALYLCASSPLPGTEAFFGQGTRLTVV.

This clone was counted once. CDR3 amino acids: CASSGDRAGIETQYF. In DNA form, the CDR3 reads TGTGCCAGCAGCGGGGACAGGGCCGGAATAGAGACCCAGTACTTC. The rearrangement links TRBV13 to TRBJ2-5; TRBD1 agrees at 9 bases. Germline CDR1 is PRHDT and CDR2 is FYEKMQ (reference sequence). The CDR3 spans 15 residues. V gave up 5 bases and J gave up 4 bases; unmatched junction bases: 8.

This chain connects TRBV5-1 to TRBJ2-7, with 16 bases identical to TRBD2. The CDR3 is made up of 15 amino acids. Trimming took 4 bases from V and 6 from J; bases not matched to a gene: 4. Germline V lookup: CDR1 SGHRS, CDR2 YFSETQ. CDR3 loop: CASSPGLAGGLEQYF. The CDR3 DNA reads as TGCGCCAGCAGCCCGGGACTAGCGGGAGGGCTCGAGCAGTACTTC.

The J gene is TRBJ1-2, the V gene TRBV20-1; 12 nucleotides line up with TRBD1. J was trimmed by 4 bases and V by 3 bases; bases with no gene match: 6. Germline V gene lookup returns CDR1 DFQATT and CDR2 SNEGSKA (reference sequence). CDR3 length equals 15 residues. The CDR3 region is CSASLGTGGIYGYTF. In DNA, the CDR3 is TGCAGTGCTAGTCTCGGGACAGGGGGCATCTATGGCTACACCTTC.

The chain recombines TRBV9 with TRBJ2-7; TRBD1 matches 7 bases. The CDR3 is 14 residues long. The V segment lost 2 bases and the J segment 5 bases; nucleotides outside the gene matches: 7. CDR1 and CDR2 (germline): SGDLS, YYNGEE. The CDR3 nucleotides are TGTGCCAGCAGCGTCTTTGGGACAGTTGACGAGCAGTACTTC. Translating gives CASSVFGTVDEQYF. Filled out from reference TRBV9 and TRBJ2-7, the complete variable domain reads DSGVTQTPKHLITATGQRVTLRCSPRSGDLSVYWYQQSLDQGLQFLIQYYNGEERAKGNILERFSAQQFPDLHSELNLSSLELGDSALYFCASSVFGTVDEQYFGPGTRLTVT.

The J gene is TRBJ1-2, the V gene TRBV7-9; D gene ambiguous. Deletions cut 5 bases from V and 4 bases from J, with 11 bases between. Germline V gene data show CDR1 as SEHNR and CDR2 as FQNEAQ (reference sequence). The CDR3 loop spans 13 amino acids. CDR3 in amino acids: CASSPGEVYGYTF. The CDR3 DNA sequence: TGTGCCAGCAGCCCCGGGGAAGTCTATGGCTACACCTTC.

The genes are TRBV19 and TRBJ1-1; possibly TRBD1 for D (5 bases). Looked up from germline, CDR1 is LNHDA and CDR2 is SQIVND (reference sequence). The V gene lost 6 bases and the J gene lost 0 bases, with 11 bases spanning the gap. The CDR3 has 14 amino acids. The CDR3 loop is CASRTQGMNTEAFF. The DNA of the CDR3 is TGTGCCAGTAGGACCCAGGGAATGAACACTGAAGCTTTCTTT.

This clone was seen a single time. The rearrangement joins TRBV30 to TRBJ1-5; D unresolved. Per the germline V gene, CDR1 is GTSNPN and CDR2 is SVGIG (reference sequence). V shed 2 bases and J shed 2 bases, with 10 bases lying between them. The CDR3 is made up of 14 amino acids. This CDR3 reads CAWSSTHGNQPQHF. CDR3 DNA sequence: TGTGCCTGGAGTAGTACTCACGGCAATCAGCCCCAGCATTTT. The entire variable domain, with the rest obtained from reference TRBV30 and TRBJ1-5, is as follows: SQTIHQWPATLVQPVGSPLSLECTVEGTSNPNLYWYRQAAGRGLQLLFYSVGIGQISSEVPQNLSASRPQDRQFILSSKKLLLSDSGFYLCAWSSTHGNQPQHFGDGTRLSIL.

This clone has just a few counts. The chain employs TRBV6-2 or TRBV6-3 and TRBJ1-5; D perhaps matches TRBD1 (6 bases). The germline V and J ends were trimmed by 0 bases and 4 bases, with 13 bases remaining between them. Germline CDR1 is MNHEY and CDR2 is SVGEGT. CDR3 length: 16 residues. The CDR3 sequence: CASSYSPRQVNQPQHF. CDR3 sequence (DNA): TGTGCCAGCAGTTACTCGCCCAGACAGGTTAATCAGCCCCAGCATTTT.

This clone has more than one count but fewer than ten. The CDR3 loop is CASSLGRDYEQYF. Here the CDR3 DNA reads TGTGCCAGCAGCTTAGGCAGGGACTACGAGCAGTACTTC. The chain combines TRBV11-2 with TRBJ2-7, with a tentative D call TRBD1 (5 bases). Between the trimmed V and J ends, which lost 1 base and 3 bases, there was a span of 7 bases. The germline V gene encodes CDR1 SGHAT and CDR2 FQNNGV. The CDR3 extends over 13 amino acids.

This clone was seen once. This chain uses TRBV2 with TRBJ2-7; 13 nucleotides align to TRBD2. The CDR3 totals 19 residues. V shed 3 bases, J shed 1 base, and the junction held 12 bases outside the gene matches. Per germline, CDR1 SNHLY and CDR2 FYNNEI. CDR3 sequence reads: CASSDPQGGLAGHSYEQYF. The CDR3 coding sequence is TGTGCCAGCAGTGACCCCCAAGGGGGACTAGCGGGGCATTCCTACGAGCAGTACTTC.

The chain joins TRBV27 to TRBJ1-4, with 7 positions matching TRBD1. V was clipped by 3 bases and J by 6 bases; unmatched bases: 4. This CDR3 is built from 14 residues. From germline, CDR1 is MNHEY and CDR2 SMNVEV (reference sequence). In DNA form, the CDR3 reads TGTGCCAGCAGTTTCTTGGGGACAGATGAAAAACTGTTTTTT. Translation gives CASSFLGTDEKLFF.

This clone has only one observation. The chain links TRBV11-3 to TRBJ1-1, with no clear D. The length of the CDR3 is 16 residues. V was trimmed by 0 bases and J by 7 bases, leaving 18 bases between them. Per the germline V gene, CDR1 is SGHNT and CDR2 is YENEEA. DNA of the CDR3: TGTGCCAGCAGCTTAGAGGCCGGTCGGGGAGCCAATGAAGCTTTCTTT. Amino acids: CASSLEAGRGANEAFF.

The genes are TRBV11-1 and TRBJ2-7; a possible D gene is TRBD2 (6 bases). This CDR3 has 14 residues. The V end lost 2 bases, the J end lost 6 bases, and 14 bases lay between the germline ends. Germline loops: CDR1 SGHAT, CDR2 FQDESV (reference sequence). CDR3 sequence reads: CASSLNGGPGEQYF. CDR3 sequence (DNA): TGTGCCAGCAGCTTAAACGGAGGGCCCGGCGAGCAGTACTTC.

The V call is TRBV16, the J call TRBJ1-2, with D possibly being TRBD1 (5 bases). Per the germline V gene, CDR1 is KGHSY and CDR2 is FQNENV. The length of the CDR3 is 14 residues. Trimming took off 0 bases at V and 2 bases at J, with 7 bases between the two ends. The CDR3 DNA reads as TGTGCCAGCAGCCAATCGGGGCTGAACTATGGCTACACCTTC. Its protein product is CASSQSGLNYGYTF.

The chain uses TRBV6-5 and TRBJ1-5; possible D gene TRBD1, 6 bases. The V and J ends lost 5 bases and 6 bases respectively, with 17 bases between them. The CDR3 runs 15 residues. CDR1 MNHEY and CDR2 SVGAGI come from the germline V gene. The CDR3 DNA sequence: TGTGCCAGCAGTAACAGGGAAGTAGGTACTCAGCCCCAGCATTTT. Protein: CASSNREVGTQPQHF.